The following is a TCR beta chain sequence with its context. Its cognate antigen is unknown. Assay used: immunoSEQ multiplex PCR; TCRdb lists only in-frame clones, some missing. The sample holds 50,000 or so clones, roughly 78% seen once. This specimen belongs to a study of a mutant IDH1 vaccine in newly diagnosed glioma. Looking at the study overall: The first vaccination came 4-6 weeks after radiotherapy alone, or with temozolomide cycles.

V lost 5 bases, J lost 5 bases, and 16 bases lay in between. CDR1 and CDR2 from the germline V gene are SGDLS and YYNGEE. The CDR3 has 14 amino acids. The time point denotes: week 5, during vaccination. In every dose of vaccine, 300 ug of mutant IDH1 20-mer peptide was given alongside topical imiquimod. The material was PBMCs, obtained from a glioma patient whose treatment included an IDH1 peptide vaccine. J is TRBJ1-1 and V is TRBV9, with a possible D match to TRBD1 (5 bases). This TCR derives from a woman in her thirties or forties with glioma. The CDR3 protein is CASRGEGIGTEAFF. CDR3 bases: TGTGCCAGCAGGGGGGAGGGGATAGGAACTGAAGCTTTCTTT.